This T cell receptor beta chain came from a study of vaccination effects on CD4 cells after COVID-19. Study as a whole: Post-vaccine sampling occurred a median 72 days after the second dose.

CD4+ T cells were isolated after less than 12 days of culture. Documented for the person is a PCR-confirmed SARS-CoV-2 infection occurring between March and December 2020. The cohort was immunized with two doses of either the BNT162b2 or mRNA-1273 vaccine. IL-2 medium supplanted half the medium on days 3 and 7. Per germline, CDR1 LNHDA and CDR2 SQIVND (reference sequence). With 5 bases clipped from V and 9 bases from J, the junction kept 12 bases outside the gene matches. The CDR3 length is 16 residues. The study's findings and limits: Convalescents showed post-vaccine spike-reactive clones that were mainly new vaccine-induced clones. Convalescent patients were few in the study, and early post-infection timepoints were absent.

Assay used: immunoSEQ multiplex PCR; TCRdb lists only in-frame clones, some missing. The sample holds some 50,000 clones, about 70% seen once. The table lists this clone with a few counts. Its antigen is still unknown. Source: CD4+ T cells from PBMCs cultured without peptide, taken after COVID-19 vaccination. The gene calls are TRBV19 and TRBJ1-6; 8 bases are a match to TRBD1. The origin of this receptor is a human donor who had a prior SARS-CoV-2 infection. In nucleotides, the CDR3 is TGTGCCAGTAGTGATAGTGACAGGGGTTCGGGTTCACCCCTCCACTTT. It codes for CASSDSDRGSGSPLHF. Looking up the rest from reference TRBV19 and TRBJ1-6 gives the full variable domain: DGGITQSPKYLFRKEGQNVTLSCEQNLNHDAMYWYRQDPGQGLRLIYYSQIVNDFQKGDIAEGYSVSREKKESFPLTVTSAQKNPTAFYLCASSDSDRGSGSPLHFGNGTRLTVT.